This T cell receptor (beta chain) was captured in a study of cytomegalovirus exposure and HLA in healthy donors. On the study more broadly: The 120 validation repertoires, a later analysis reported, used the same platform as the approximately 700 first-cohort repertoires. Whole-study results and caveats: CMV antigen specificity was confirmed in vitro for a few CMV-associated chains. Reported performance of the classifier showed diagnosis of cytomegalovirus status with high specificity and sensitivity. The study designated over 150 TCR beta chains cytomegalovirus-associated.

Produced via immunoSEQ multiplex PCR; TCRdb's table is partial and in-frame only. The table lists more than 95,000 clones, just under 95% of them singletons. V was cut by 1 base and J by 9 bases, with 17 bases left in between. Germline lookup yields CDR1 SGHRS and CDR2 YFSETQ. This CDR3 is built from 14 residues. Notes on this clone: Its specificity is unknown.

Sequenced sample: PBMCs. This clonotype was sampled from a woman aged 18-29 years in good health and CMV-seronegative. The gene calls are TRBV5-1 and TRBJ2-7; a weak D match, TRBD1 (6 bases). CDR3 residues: CASSLSQGQVGQYF. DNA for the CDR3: TGCGCCAGCAGCTTGTCGCAGGGACAAGTAGGGCAGTACTTC. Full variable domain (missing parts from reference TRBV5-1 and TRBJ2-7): KAGVTQTPRYLIKTRGQQVTLSCSPISGHRSVSWYQQTPGQGLQFLFEYFSETQRNKGNFPGRFSGRQFSNSRSEMNVSTLELGDSALYLCASSLSQGQVGQYFGPGTRLTVT.